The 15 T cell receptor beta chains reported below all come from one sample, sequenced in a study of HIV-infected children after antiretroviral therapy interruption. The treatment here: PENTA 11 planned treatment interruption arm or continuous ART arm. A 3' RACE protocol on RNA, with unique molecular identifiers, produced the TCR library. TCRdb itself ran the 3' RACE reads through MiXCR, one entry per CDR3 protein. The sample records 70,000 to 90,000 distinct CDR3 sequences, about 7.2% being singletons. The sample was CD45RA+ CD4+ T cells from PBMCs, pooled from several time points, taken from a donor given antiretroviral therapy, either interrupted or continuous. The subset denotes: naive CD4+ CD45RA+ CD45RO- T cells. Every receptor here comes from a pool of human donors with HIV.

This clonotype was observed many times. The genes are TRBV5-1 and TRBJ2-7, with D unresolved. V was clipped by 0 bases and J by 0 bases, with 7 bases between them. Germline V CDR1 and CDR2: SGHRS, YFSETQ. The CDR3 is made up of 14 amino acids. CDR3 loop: CASSLEVSSYEQYF. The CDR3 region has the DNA TGCGCCAGCAGCTTGGAAGTCAGCTCCTACGAGCAGTACTTC.

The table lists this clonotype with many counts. The CDR3 DNA reads TGTGCCATCAGGGGAAATGAAAAACTGTTTTTT. This translates into CAIRGNEKLFF. The gene calls are TRBV10-3 and TRBJ1-4; no clear D gene. The CDR3 covers 11 residues. Germline loops: CDR1 ENHRY, CDR2 SYGVKD. V was pared by 6 bases and J by 5 bases, with 4 bases between.

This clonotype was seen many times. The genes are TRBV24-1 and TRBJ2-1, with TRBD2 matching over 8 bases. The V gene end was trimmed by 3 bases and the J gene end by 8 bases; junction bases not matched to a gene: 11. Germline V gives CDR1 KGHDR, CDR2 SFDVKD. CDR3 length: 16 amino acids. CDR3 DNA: TGTGCCACCAGTGATCCAGAAGCGGGAGCTTCGTATGAGCAGTTCTTC. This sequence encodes CATSDPEAGASYEQFF.

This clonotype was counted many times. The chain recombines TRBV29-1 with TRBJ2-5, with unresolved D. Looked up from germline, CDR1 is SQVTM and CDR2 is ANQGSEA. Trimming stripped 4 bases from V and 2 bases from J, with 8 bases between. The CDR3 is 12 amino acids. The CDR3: CSVGRSQETQYF. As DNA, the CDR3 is TGCAGCGTTGGCCGGTCTCAAGAGACCCAGTACTTC.

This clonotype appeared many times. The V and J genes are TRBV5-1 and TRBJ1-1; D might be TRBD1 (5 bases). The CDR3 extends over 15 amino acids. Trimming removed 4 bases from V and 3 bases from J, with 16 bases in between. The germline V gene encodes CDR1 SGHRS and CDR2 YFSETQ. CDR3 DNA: TGCGCCAGCAGCCCCGGGGGGGTCGGCGACACTGAAGCTTTCTTT. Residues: CASSPGGVGDTEAFF. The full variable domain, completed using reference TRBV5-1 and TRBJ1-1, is KAGVTQTPRYLIKTRGQQVTLSCSPISGHRSVSWYQQTPGQGLQFLFEYFSETQRNKGNFPGRFSGRQFSNSRSEMNVSTLELGDSALYLCASSPGGVGDTEAFFGQGTRLTVV.

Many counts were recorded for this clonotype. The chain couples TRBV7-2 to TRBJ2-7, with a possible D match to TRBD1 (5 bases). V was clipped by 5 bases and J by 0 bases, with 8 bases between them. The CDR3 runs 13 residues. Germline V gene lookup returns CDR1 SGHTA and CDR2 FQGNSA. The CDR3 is CASSNRNSYEQYF. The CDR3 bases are TGTGCCAGCAGCAACAGGAACTCCTACGAGCAGTACTTC.

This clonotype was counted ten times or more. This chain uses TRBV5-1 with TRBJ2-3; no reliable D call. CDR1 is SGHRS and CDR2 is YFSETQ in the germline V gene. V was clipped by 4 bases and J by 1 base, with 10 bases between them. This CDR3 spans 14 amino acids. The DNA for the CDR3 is TGCGCCAGCAGCCGACAAGAACGCACAGATACGCAGTATTTT. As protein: CASSRQERTDTQYF.

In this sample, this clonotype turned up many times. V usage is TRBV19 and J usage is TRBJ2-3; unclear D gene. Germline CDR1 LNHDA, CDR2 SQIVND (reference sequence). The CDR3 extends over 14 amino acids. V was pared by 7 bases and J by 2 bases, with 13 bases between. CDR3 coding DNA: TGTGCCAGTACCTACTCGACTTTCACAGATACGCAGTATTTT. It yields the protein CASTYSTFTDTQYF.

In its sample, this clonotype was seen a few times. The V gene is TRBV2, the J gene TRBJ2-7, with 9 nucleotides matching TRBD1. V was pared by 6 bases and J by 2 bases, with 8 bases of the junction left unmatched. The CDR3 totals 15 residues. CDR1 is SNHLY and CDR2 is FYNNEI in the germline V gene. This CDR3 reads CASSVTGGLPYEQYF. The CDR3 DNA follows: TGTGCCAGCAGCGTCACAGGGGGCCTGCCCTACGAGCAGTACTTC.

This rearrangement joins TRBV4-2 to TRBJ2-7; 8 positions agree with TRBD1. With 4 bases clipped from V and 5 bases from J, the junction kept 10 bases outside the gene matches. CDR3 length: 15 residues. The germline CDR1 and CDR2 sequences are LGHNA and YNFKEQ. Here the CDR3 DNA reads TGTGCCAGCAGCCCCGCAGGAACAGGGGGTGACGAGCAGTACTTC. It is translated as CASSPAGTGGDEQYF.

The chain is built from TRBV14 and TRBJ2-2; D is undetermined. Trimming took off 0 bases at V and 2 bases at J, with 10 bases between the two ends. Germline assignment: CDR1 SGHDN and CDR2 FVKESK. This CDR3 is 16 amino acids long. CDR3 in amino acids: CASSQDLLGNTGELFF. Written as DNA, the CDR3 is TGTGCCAGCAGCCAAGATCTTCTGGGTAACACCGGGGAGCTGTTTTTT.

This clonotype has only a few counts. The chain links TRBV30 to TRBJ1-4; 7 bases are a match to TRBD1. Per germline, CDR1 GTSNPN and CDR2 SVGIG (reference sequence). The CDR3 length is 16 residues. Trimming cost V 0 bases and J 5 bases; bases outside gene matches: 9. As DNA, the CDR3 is TGTGCCTGGAGTGTCCCTAGGGACAGAAGCAATGAAAAACTGTTTTTT. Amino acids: CAWSVPRDRSNEKLFF.

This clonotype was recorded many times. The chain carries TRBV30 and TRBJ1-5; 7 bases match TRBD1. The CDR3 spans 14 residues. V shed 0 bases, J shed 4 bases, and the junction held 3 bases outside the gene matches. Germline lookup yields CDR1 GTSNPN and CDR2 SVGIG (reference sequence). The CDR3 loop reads CAWSVTGDNQPQHF. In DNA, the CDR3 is TGTGCCTGGAGTGTAACAGGGGATAATCAGCCCCAGCATTTT.

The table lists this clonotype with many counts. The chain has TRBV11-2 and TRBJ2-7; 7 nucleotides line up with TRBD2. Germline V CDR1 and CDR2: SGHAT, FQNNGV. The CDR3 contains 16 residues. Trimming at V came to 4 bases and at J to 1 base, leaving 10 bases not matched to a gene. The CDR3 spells CASSSHSGHASYEQYF. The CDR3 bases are TGTGCCAGCAGCTCCCATAGCGGGCACGCTTCCTACGAGCAGTACTTC. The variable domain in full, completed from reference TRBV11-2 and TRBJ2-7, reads EAGVAQSPRYKIIEKRQSVAFWCNPISGHATLYWYQQILGQGPKLLIQFQNNGVVDDSQLPKDRFSAERLKGVDSTLKIQPAKLEDSAVYLCASSSHSGHASYEQYFGPGTRLTVT.

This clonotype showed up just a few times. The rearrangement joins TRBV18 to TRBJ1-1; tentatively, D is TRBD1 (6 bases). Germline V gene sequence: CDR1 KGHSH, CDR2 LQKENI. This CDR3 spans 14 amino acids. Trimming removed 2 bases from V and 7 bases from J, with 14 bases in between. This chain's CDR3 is CASSPSWTVDEAFF. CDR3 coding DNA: TGTGCCAGCTCACCATCTTGGACAGTCGATGAAGCTTTCTTT.